This record covers a single TCR beta chain. This CDR3 region has 16 residues. Germline V lookup: CDR1 SGHKS, CDR2 YYEKEE (reference sequence). Each CDR3 protein gets one entry in TCRdb, which reprocessed the 5' RACE reads and gives no DNA. Reported are around 550,000 distinct CDR3 sequences; the ten largest clones contain roughly 3.6%. This sample was taken from a study of T cells expressing NK-cell markers. About the research overall: Sorted CD3+CD56-NKG2C+, CD3+CD56+NKG2C- and CD3+CD56+NKG2C+ T cells were the source of the TCR beta repertoires.

This clonotype was obtained from a man between 18 and 35 years old in good health. The sample taken for sequencing was blood T cells: a sorted CD56 or NKG2C T cell subset, CD4+ or CD8+ T cells, or bulk PBMC T cells (not recorded which). The V call is TRBV5-5, the J call TRBJ2-3; checking the TCRdb D call of TRBD2 is not possible without DNA. CDR3 sequence reads: CASSLGLAGAPDTQYF.